This TCR beta chain appears in the sequencing data of a study of T cell responses to AZD1222 COVID-19 vaccine. V shed 6 bases, J shed 6 bases, and the junction held 12 bases outside the gene matches. CDR3 length: 15 residues. The germline CDR1 and CDR2 sequences are WNHNN and SYGVQD (reference sequence). The assay was immunoSEQ multiplex PCR, and TCRdb's table has in-frame clones only and misses some. The repertoire consists of 200,000 to 250,000 clones, with roughly 94% occurring once and the leading ten covering approximately 1.5%. This chain links TRBV10-1 with TRBJ2-7, with 9 positions matching TRBD1. This sequence was found in an adult who received the MenACWY meningococcal vaccine as a control. The material was peripheral blood, obtained 28 days after the second dose of the MenACWY control vaccine. CDR3 amino acids: CASRYLGDRAIEQYF. In nucleotides, the CDR3 is TGCGCCAGCAGGTACCTAGGGGACAGGGCCATCGAGCAGTACTTC.